This T cell receptor beta chain emerged from a study of blood T cell repertoires in COVID-19. The V gene lost 5 bases and the J gene lost 0 bases, with 5 bases spanning the gap. This CDR3 comprises 13 residues. The germline V gene encodes CDR1 SGHTA and CDR2 FQGNSA. Per the original methods: For nucleated cells, counts were estimated from reference gene primer amplification. Produced via immunoSEQ multiplex PCR; TCRdb's table is partial and in-frame only. V and J calls plus clone size are reproduced from that table; the DNA served to infer D and trimming. The sample consists of about 200,000 clones, about 84% of them appearing once.

The sample was PBMCs or T cells enriched from blood (not recorded which). The TCR comes from a man between 35 and 55 years old with acute COVID-19. V is TRBV7-2 and J is TRBJ1-5; D remains ambiguous. The CDR3 DNA reads as TGTGCCAGCAGCCTGAGTAGCAATCAGCCCCAGCATTTT. Its protein product is CASSLSSNQPQHF.